Included here is one T cell receptor (beta chain) sequence, with context. Its antigen is undetermined. The sample comes from a study of cytomegalovirus exposure and HLA in healthy donors. Findings of the study overall: Later analysis demonstrated an association between a missense DCLRE1C variant and TCR beta V- and J-gene trimming.

Germline V CDR1 and CDR2: SQVTM, ANQGSEA. Germline trimming cut 1 base from V and 4 bases from J; bases unmatched to any gene: 8. The CDR3 covers 16 residues. PCR was performed using 60 Vbeta and 13 Jbeta primers. The table came from immunoSEQ multiplex PCR; TCRdb's copy has only in-frame clones and leaves some out. Among more than 100,000 clones listed, 70% to 75% were seen once. This clonotype originated in a woman in her thirties or forties in good health and CMV-seronegative. This chain links TRBV29-1 with TRBJ2-1; 9 bases are shared with TRBD2. The sample consisted of PBMCs. CDR3 DNA sequence: TGCAGCGTTGAAGGCTGGGCGGGAGGGGGATACAATGAGCAGTTCTTC. Amino acid sequence: CSVEGWAGGGYNEQFF.